The 26 T cell receptor beta chains listed next were all sequenced from one sample in a study of T cells in Graves' hyperthyroidism and ophthalmopathy. The TCR beta CDR3 regions underwent amplification using RNA transcripts as the source. TCR CDR3 underwent first-round RT-PCR with the HTBI primer set. TCRdb re-called the multiplex PCR reads through MiXCR, storing one row per CDR3 protein. This sample has some 530,000 distinct CDR3 sequences; 22% occur once, and the top ten carry about 49%. The sample consisted of blood. The receptor source for this set is a woman in her seventies with Graves' ophthalmopathy.

This clonotype was picked up many times. The genes are TRBV30 and TRBJ1-1, with D uncertain. V dropped 6 bases and J dropped 5 bases, with 10 bases sitting between them. Germline V gene data show CDR1 as GTSNPN and CDR2 as SVGIG (reference sequence). The CDR3 runs 11 residues. The chain's CDR3 is CACSQRTEAFF. CDR3 DNA: TGTGCCTGTTCACAGAGAACTGAAGCTTTCTTT.

The V gene is TRBV7-6, the J gene TRBJ1-1; the match to TRBD1 covers 8 bases. Germline V gene sequence: CDR1 SGHVS, CDR2 FNYEAQ. The CDR3 runs 19 residues. V lost 1 base and J lost 5; bases outside the gene matches: 18. The CDR3 coding sequence is TGTGCCAGCAGCTTAGGAGGGTTCAGGCAGGGGGCGAGATGGACTGAAGCTTTCTTT. It translates to CASSLGGFRQGARWTEAFF. The full variable domain, with the rest looked up from reference TRBV7-6 and TRBJ1-1, is GAGVSQSPRYKVTKRGQDVALRCDPISGHVSLYWYRQALGQGPEFLTYFNYEAQQDKSGLPNDRFSAERPEGSISTLTIQRTEQRDSAMYRCASSLGGFRQGARWTEAFFGQGTRLTVV.

The V gene is TRBV5-1, the J gene TRBJ2-7; D is unresolved. The CDR3 is 15 amino acids. Trimming cost V 0 bases and J 2 bases, with 12 bases left between them. Per the germline V gene, CDR1 is SGHRS and CDR2 is YFSETQ. CDR3 protein: CASSLGYQNTYEQYF. DNA for the CDR3: TGCGCCAGCAGCTTGGGATACCAGAATACCTACGAGCAGTACTTC.

The chain combines TRBV19 with TRBJ2-2, with D possibly matching TRBD2 (5 bases). The V end was cut by 4 bases, the J end by 9 bases, with 12 bases between. This CDR3 is built from 13 residues. Germline loops: CDR1 LNHDA, CDR2 SQIVND (reference sequence). This chain's CDR3 is CASSTDLPRELFF. CDR3 DNA: TGTGCCAGTAGTACGGACTTACCCCGGGAGCTGTTTTTT.

This clonotype was counted only a few times. V is TRBV6-5 and J is TRBJ2-3; TRBD2 matches at 7 bases. Trimming cost V 1 base and J 5 bases; bases outside gene matches: 3. Germline CDR1 is MNHEY and CDR2 is SVGAGI. The CDR3 is 14 amino acids. The CDR3 loop reads CASSYLGEGDTQYF. The DNA of the CDR3 is TGTGCCAGCAGTTACTTGGGGGAGGGAGATACGCAGTATTTT.

This clonotype was seen a few times. The rearrangement joins TRBV20-1 to TRBJ1-4; no definite D call. CDR3 length: 14 amino acids. Germline CDR1 DFQATT, CDR2 SNEGSKA (reference sequence). The ends were cut back, 1 base at V and 4 bases at J, with 10 bases in the middle. The chain's CDR3 is CSARVAGYNEKLFF. The CDR3 coding sequence is TGCAGTGCTAGAGTTGCGGGCTATAATGAAAAACTGTTTTTT.

The count of this clonotype is one. The rearrangement joins TRBV20-1 to TRBJ2-1, with unresolved D. Per germline, CDR1 DFQATT and CDR2 SNEGSKA (reference sequence). V lost 2 bases, J lost 7 bases, and 6 bases lay in between. This CDR3 region has 11 residues. The CDR3 DNA reads as TGCAGTGCTAGAAAGGGAAATGAGCAGTTCTTC. Its protein product is CSARKGNEQFF.

This rearrangement joins TRBV20-1 to TRBJ2-5; either TRBD1 or TRBD2 may supply D (5 bases each). The length of the CDR3 is 13 residues. Trimming pared 6 bases from V and 2 bases from J, leaving 13 bases between. The V gene's germline CDR1 is DFQATT and CDR2 SNEGSKA (reference sequence). Written as DNA, the CDR3 is TGCAGTGCCGTGACAGAGGGACAAGAGACCCAGTACTTC. It encodes CSAVTEGQETQYF.

This clonotype appeared once. The chain employs TRBV4-1 and TRBJ1-1; D gene uncertain. V lost 0 bases and J lost 3, with 5 bases in between. The germline CDR1 and CDR2 sequences are MGHRA and YSYEKL. The CDR3 has 13 residues. The CDR3 sequence: CASSQEIHTEAFF. The CDR3 DNA reads TGCGCCAGCAGCCAAGAGATACACACTGAAGCTTTCTTT.

This chain uses TRBV7-9 with TRBJ2-3, with 12 bases matching TRBD2. V gave up 4 bases and J gave up 4 bases; unmatched junction bases: 6. Germline loops: CDR1 SEHNR, CDR2 FQNEAQ (reference sequence). The CDR3 totals 16 residues. The CDR3 DNA follows: TGTGCCAGCAGCTCATGGACTAGCGGGATGGCAGATACGCAGTATTTT. Protein: CASSSWTSGMADTQYF.

This clonotype has ten or more counts. The rearrangement links TRBV7-2 to TRBJ1-1, with no clear D. CDR1 is SGHTA and CDR2 is FQGNSA in the germline V gene. With 5 bases removed from V and 1 base from J, the gap between germline ends came to 14 bases. The CDR3 has 15 residues. DNA for the CDR3: TGTGCCAGCAGCCTTTCCTACGTCGCGAACACTGAAGCTTTCTTT. This sequence encodes CASSLSYVANTEAFF.

The chain couples TRBV15 to TRBJ2-4; D possibly corresponds to TRBD1 (5 bases). The CDR3 length is 16 residues. The V gene's germline CDR1 is LNHNV and CDR2 YYDKDF (reference sequence). V lost 0 bases, J lost 6 bases, and 15 bases lay in between. CDR3 nucleotides: TGTGCCACCAGCAGAGATTCAGGGTTGGTTGGAAACATTCAGTACTTC. Its translation: CATSRDSGLVGNIQYF.

In its sample, this clonotype was seen many times. The genes are TRBV6-5 and TRBJ1-6; unclear D gene. Trimming removed 6 bases at V and 5 bases at J, with 8 bases between. The CDR3 totals 13 residues. CDR1 and CDR2 from the germline V gene are MNHEY and SVGAGI. The CDR3 region has the DNA TGTGCCAGCAGGGAGGTGAATAATTCACCCCTCCACTTT. Residues: CASREVNNSPLHF.

This clonotype has more than one count but fewer than ten. The CDR3 region has the DNA TGTGCCAGTAATACACAGGGGGCGAACACTGAAGCTTTCTTT. Translating it yields CASNTQGANTEAFF. The chain combines TRBV19 with TRBJ1-1; 9 bases map to TRBD1. The CDR3 covers 14 residues. Trimming removed 7 bases from V and 1 base from J; junction bases left unmatched: 4. CDR1 and CDR2 (germline): LNHDA, SQIVND (reference sequence).

A few counts support this clonotype. The chain combines TRBV28 with TRBJ1-2; D not resolved. Germline V gene lookup returns CDR1 MDHEN and CDR2 SYDVKM. There are 14 residues in the CDR3. V gave up 6 bases and J gave up 6 bases, with 17 bases separating them. As DNA, the CDR3 is TGTGCCAGCAGCAACCTCGGGCCTAGGGATGGCTACACCTTC. It yields the protein CASSNLGPRDGYTF.

This chain uses TRBV5-8 with TRBJ2-3; 8 positions match TRBD2. The germline gives CDR1 SGHTS, CDR2 YDEGEE. This CDR3 has 15 residues. V shed 6 bases and J 6 bases; nucleotides not matched to a gene: 12. The CDR3 region is CASTGGQNFPDTQYF. The CDR3 bases are TGTGCCAGCACGGGGGGGCAGAACTTCCCGGATACGCAGTATTTT.

This clonotype was recorded at least ten times. The V and J genes are TRBV28 and TRBJ2-1; TRBD2 matches at 12 bases. The V gene end was trimmed by 2 bases and the J gene end by 9 bases; junction bases not matched to a gene: 8. The CDR3 loop spans 16 amino acids. The germline CDR1 and CDR2 sequences are MDHEN and SYDVKM. The CDR3 protein is CASSLLPSGRAGEQFF. The CDR3 nucleotides are TGTGCCAGCAGTTTACTCCCTAGCGGGAGGGCCGGTGAGCAGTTCTTC.

In its sample, this clonotype was seen a few times. V gene TRBV15 combines with J gene TRBJ1-1; possible D gene TRBD1, 6 bases. The CDR3 runs to 12 residues. CDR1 is LNHNV and CDR2 is YYDKDF in the germline V gene (reference sequence). V was cut by 5 bases and J by 10 bases, with 14 bases left in between. CDR3 in amino acids: CATSPTAGAAFF. In DNA, the CDR3 is TGTGCCACCAGCCCTACGGCAGGGGCAGCTTTCTTT.

V and J are TRBV9 and TRBJ1-1, with 9 bases fitting TRBD1. The CDR3 consists of 14 residues. V shed 5 bases and J 1 base; nucleotides not matched to a gene: 3. CDR1 and CDR2 (germline): SGDLS, YYNGEE. The CDR3 region has the DNA TGTGCCAGCAGTGACAGGGGGTCGAACACTGAAGCTTTCTTT. It specifies CASSDRGSNTEAFF. Full variable domain (remainder filled in from reference TRBV9 and TRBJ1-1): DSGVTQTPKHLITATGQRVTLRCSPRSGDLSVYWYQQSLDQGLQFLIQYYNGEERAKGNILERFSAQQFPDLHSELNLSSLELGDSALYFCASSDRGSNTEAFFGQGTRLTVV.

The rearrangement joins TRBV20-1 to TRBJ2-7, with D perhaps TRBD2 (5 bases). CDR3 size: 13 residues. V was pared by 6 bases and J by 2 bases, with 14 bases between. The germline V gene has CDR1 DFQATT and CDR2 SNEGSKA (reference sequence). CDR3 DNA sequence: TGCAGTGCCGAACGGGAAGGGACCTACGAGCAGTACTTC. This gives the protein CSAEREGTYEQYF.

This clonotype was observed a few times. The J gene is TRBJ2-5, the V gene TRBV11-2; a possible D gene is TRBD2 (5 bases). With 0 bases removed from V and 13 bases from J, the gap between germline ends came to 15 bases. Germline values: CDR1 SGHAT, CDR2 FQNNGV. This CDR3 is built from 13 residues. Written as DNA, the CDR3 is TGTGCCAGCAGCTTAGATATGTTCACTAGATGGTACTTC. It codes for CASSLDMFTRWYF. The entire variable domain, with the rest obtained from reference TRBV11-2 and TRBJ2-5, is as follows: EAGVAQSPRYKIIEKRQSVAFWCNPISGHATLYWYQQILGQGPKLLIQFQNNGVVDDSQLPKDRFSAERLKGVDSTLKIQPAKLEDSAVYLCASSLDMFTRWYFGPGTRLLVL.

The chain has TRBV24-1 and TRBJ2-1; 12 positions agree with TRBD2. This CDR3 contains 17 residues. The V and J ends lost 4 bases and 9 bases, in that order; junction bases with no gene match: 12. CDR1 is KGHDR, CDR2 SFDVKD, per germline. CDR3: CATSDTSSGRARGEQFF. In DNA form, the CDR3 reads TGTGCCACCAGTGACACCTCTAGCGGGAGGGCCAGGGGTGAGCAGTTCTTC.

This clonotype appeared many times. The rearrangement uses TRBV7-3 and TRBJ1-1, with D unresolved. Germline CDR1 SGHTA, CDR2 FQGTGA. The CDR3 extends over 13 amino acids. V dropped 8 bases and J dropped 1 base, with 11 bases sitting between them. The CDR3 protein is CASRNPPNTEAFF. The CDR3 nucleotides read TGTGCCAGCCGGAACCCCCCGAACACTGAAGCTTTCTTT.

This clonotype has just a few counts. This sequence joins TRBV6-9 and TRBJ2-1, with 8 bases lining up with TRBD1. The germline gives CDR1 MNHGY, CDR2 SVAAGI. V was pared by 3 bases and J by 5 bases, with 6 bases of the junction left unmatched. The CDR3 is made up of 15 amino acids. Written as DNA, the CDR3 is TGTGCCAGCAGTTACCAACAGGGGGGACACAATGAGCAGTTCTTC. As protein: CASSYQQGGHNEQFF.

This clonotype was seen a handful of times. This chain joins TRBV11-3 and TRBJ1-4, with TRBD1 as a possible D gene (5 bases). Germline-derived CDR1 and CDR2 are SGHNT and YENEEA. V was shortened by 2 bases and J by 5 bases, with 12 bases between the two germline ends. The CDR3 is 15 amino acids. The CDR3 DNA follows: TGTGCCAGCAGCTTATTGGGCAGGGAAAATGAAAAACTGTTTTTT. Amino acid sequence: CASSLLGRENEKLFF.

This clonotype came up a few times. The rearrangement joins TRBV20-1 to TRBJ2-3; 8 bases match TRBD2. The CDR3 has 15 residues. J lost 3 bases, V lost 0 bases, and 5 bases had no gene match. CDR1 is DFQATT and CDR2 is SNEGSKA in the germline V gene (reference sequence). The CDR3: CSARDQREWTDTQYF. The CDR3, as DNA: TGCAGTGCTAGAGATCAGCGGGAGTGGACAGATACGCAGTATTTT.